This TCR beta chain stems from a study of beta chain features in type 1 diabetes. Study-wide results and caveats: All four CD4+ subsets of Type 1 diabetes patients contained TCRB CDR3s that were moderately but significantly shorter.

In its sample, this clone was seen a few times. What it recognizes is unknown. The CDR3 has 11 residues. The germline V gene has CDR1 SQVTM and CDR2 ANQGSEA. Trimming removed 5 bases at V and 6 bases at J, with 10 bases between. Reverse transcription of all isolated RNA meant that expressed TCRB transcripts were sequenced. Generated by immunoSEQ multiplex PCR, the TCRdb table keeps only in-frame clones and is missing some. The data contain approximately 600,000 clones, 9.5% to 15% of them singletons. Central memory, naive, regulatory and stem cell-like memory CD4+ cells were sorted by CD45RO/CCR7/CD25/CD127/CD95/CD27.

The receptor was derived from a man between 25 and 39 years old with type 1 diabetes. J is TRBJ1-2 and V is TRBV29-1, with no clear D. Sequenced: naive CD4+ T cells from blood. DNA for the CDR3: TGCAGCGTTTCCCTCTGGGATGGCTACACCTTC. Translating gives CSVSLWDGYTF.